This TCR beta chain derives from a study of early T cells in non-severe SARS-CoV-2 infection. Background on the study: Unpaired chains resulted from sequencing bulk RNA of unsorted whole blood. Study-wide results and limits: Sequences matched to VDJdb favored anti-spike CD8 responses, while private and CD4 specificities were missed.

Unique molecular identifier tags were affixed to discrete cDNA molecules. TCRdb called the 5' RACE reads again in MiXCR, with one record for every CDR3 protein. The sample carries 57,000 or so distinct CDR3 sequences, around 11% recorded once. This CDR3 comprises 17 residues. Looked up from germline, CDR1 is MGHDK and CDR2 is SYGVNS. Trimming pared 6 bases from V and 4 bases from J, leaving 21 bases between. This clonotype was picked up many times. No antigen is known for it. The TCR originated in an adult who was a healthcare worker with PCR-confirmed SARS-CoV-2 infection or an uninfected control (not recorded which). The donor label of this sample is uncertain. The material sequenced was whole blood, taken at baseline. The chain recombines TRBV25-1 with TRBJ1-4; possibly TRBD1 for D (5 bases). CDR3 residues: CASRGRLPGADNEKLFF. In nucleotides, the CDR3 is TGTGCCAGCAGGGGCCGTTTACCCGGGGCGGATAATGAAAAACTGTTTTTT.